This TCR beta chain stems from a study of shared clonotypes between healthy human individuals. The CDR3 is 14 residues long. V dropped 2 bases and J dropped 2; count of bases not matched to a gene: 2. The germline V gene has CDR1 LNHDA and CDR2 SQIVND (reference sequence). Terminally differentiated effector memory CD45RA+ cells were excluded from the naive CD8 cells, which were CD45RO-negative and positively selected for CCR7. Caucasian adults residing in Nashville, Tennessee made up all the donors. Study-wide findings and caveats: Few donors restricted represented genetic and exposure-history diversity.

The authors' processing: Sequence data from immunoSEQ were junction-only and lacked quality scores; consequently, filtering differed. The assay was immunoSEQ multiplex PCR, and TCRdb's table has in-frame clones only and misses some. Clone size and V and J calls were adopted from that table, with D and trimming inferred from the DNA. The table records nearly 600,000 clones, over 95% of them present only once. Concerning this clone itself: Its antigen is still unknown.

Sequenced material: naive CD8+ T cells sorted from blood. The V and J genes are TRBV19 and TRBJ2-7; 8 nucleotides line up with TRBD2. This clonotype was sampled from a woman aged 30 to 39 in good health. The CDR3 DNA sequence: TGTGCCAGTAGTATAACTAGCGGAGCCTACGAGCAGTACTTC. Protein: CASSITSGAYEQYF. The complete variable domain, with remaining parts taken from reference TRBV19 and TRBJ2-7, reads DGGITQSPKYLFRKEGQNVTLSCEQNLNHDAMYWYRQDPGQGLRLIYYSQIVNDFQKGDIAEGYSVSREKKESFPLTVTSAQKNPTAFYLCASSITSGAYEQYFGPGTRLTVT.